These T cell receptor beta chains were read from a single sample in a study of blood T cells in healthy people across ages. TCRdb passed the 5' RACE reads through MiXCR, listing each CDR3 protein once. This sample has about 1.4 million distinct CDR3 sequences, with roughly 60% found just once. Sequencing was done on a sample of blood. Source of these receptors: a man younger than 30 in good health. Both conserved end residues are part of each CDR3. Fields, in order: V gene, J gene, CDR3 length, D gene, clone size, CDR3 protein, CDR3 DNA. The D gene is left open where the match is weak. A row's size may be missing; if present it is once, few, many or a size class.

v_gene: TRBV6-6
j_gene: TRBJ1-4
len: 16
d_gene: TRBD1
abundance: -
CDR3aa: CASSFYRDRSNEKLFF
CDR3nt: TGTGCCAGCAGCTTTTACCGGGACAGAAGTAATGAAAAACTGTTTTTT

v_gene: TRBV28
j_gene: TRBJ2-5
len: 17
d_gene: TRBD2
abundance: -
CDR3aa: CASSSWEGLAGVVTQYF
CDR3nt: TGTGCCAGCAGTTCCTGGGAAGGACTAGCGGGAGTGGTGACCCAGTACTTC

v_gene: TRBV27
j_gene: TRBJ2-1
len: 16
d_gene: TRBD2
abundance: few
CDR3aa: CASSLIGAGSYNEQFF
CDR3nt: TGTGCCAGCAGTTTAATCGGAGCGGGGAGTTACAATGAGCAGTTCTTC

v_gene: TRBV29-1
j_gene: TRBJ2-1
len: 12
d_gene: TRBD1
abundance: few
CDR3aa: CSVEGTGNEQFF
CDR3nt: TGCAGCGTTGAAGGGACAGGCAATGAGCAGTTCTTC

v_gene: TRBV2
j_gene: TRBJ2-2
len: 15
d_gene: TRBD2
abundance: few
CDR3aa: CASSWTSGGGGELFF
CDR3nt: TGTGCCAGCAGCTGGACTAGCGGGGGAGGCGGGGAGCTGTTTTTT

v_gene: TRBV6-1
j_gene: TRBJ2-2
len: 16
d_gene: -
abundance: -
CDR3aa: CASSEVFGVRTGELFF
CDR3nt: TGTGCCAGCAGTGAAGTGTTTGGGGTTCGAACCGGGGAGCTGTTTTTT

v_gene: TRBV6-5
j_gene: TRBJ2-1
len: 13
d_gene: -
abundance: -
CDR3aa: CASSYGGVVEQFF
CDR3nt: TGTGCCAGCAGTTATGGGGGAGTGGTTGAGCAGTTCTTC

v_gene: TRBV25-1
j_gene: TRBJ1-6
len: 15
d_gene: TRBD1
abundance: few
CDR3aa: CASSELQGRSQPLHF
CDR3nt: TGTGCCAGCAGTGAATTACAGGGGAGGTCTCAACCCCTCCACTTT

v_gene: TRBV15
j_gene: TRBJ2-4
len: 19
d_gene: TRBD1
abundance: -
CDR3aa: CATSTGTSRDRAAKNIQYF
CDR3nt: TGTGCCACCAGCACTGGAACCAGTAGGGACAGGGCGGCCAAAAACATTCAGTACTTC

v_gene: TRBV6-1
j_gene: TRBJ2-2
len: 14
d_gene: -
abundance: -
CDR3aa: CASSQGQITGELFF
CDR3nt: TGTGCCAGCAGTCAGGGGCAGATCACCGGGGAGCTGTTTTTT

v_gene: TRBV28
j_gene: TRBJ2-7
len: 14
d_gene: -
abundance: -
CDR3aa: CASSVQTANYEQYF
CDR3nt: TGTGCCAGCAGTGTACAGACAGCGAACTACGAGCAGTACTTC

v_gene: TRBV18
j_gene: TRBJ2-4
len: 16
d_gene: TRBD1
abundance: few
CDR3aa: CASSPQGAATKNIQYF
CDR3nt: TGTGCCAGCTCACCACAGGGGGCGGCTACCAAAAACATTCAGTACTTC

v_gene: TRBV5-6
j_gene: TRBJ2-5
len: 13
d_gene: -
abundance: -
CDR3aa: CASSLTGLKEQYF
CDR3nt: TGTGCCAGCAGCCTTACTGGCCTTAAAGAGCAGTACTTC

v_gene: TRBV30
j_gene: TRBJ2-7
len: 15
d_gene: TRBD2
abundance: -
CDR3aa: CAWSSGTSGRDEQYF
CDR3nt: TGTGCCTGGAGCTCCGGAACTAGCGGGAGGGACGAGCAGTACTTC

v_gene: TRBV4-3
j_gene: TRBJ1-6
len: 16
d_gene: -
abundance: -
CDR3aa: CASSKDQRAANSPLHF
CDR3nt: TGCGCCAGCAGCAAGGACCAGAGGGCGGCTAATTCACCCCTCCACTTT

v_gene: TRBV15
j_gene: TRBJ1-2
len: 15
d_gene: -
abundance: few
CDR3aa: CATSRVRYPSYGYTF
CDR3nt: TGTGCCACCAGCAGAGTTCGTTACCCCTCATATGGCTACACCTTC

v_gene: TRBV3-1
j_gene: TRBJ2-1
len: 14
d_gene: -
abundance: few
CDR3aa: CASSHGGLYNEQFF
CDR3nt: TGTGCCAGCAGCCACGGGGGGCTATACAATGAGCAGTTCTTC

v_gene: TRBV25-1
j_gene: TRBJ2-7
len: 16
d_gene: TRBD2
abundance: -
CDR3aa: CASSELAGGRNYEQYF
CDR3nt: TGTGCCAGCAGTGAACTAGCGGGAGGCCGGAACTACGAGCAGTACTTC

v_gene: TRBV6-2/TRBV6-3
j_gene: TRBJ2-1
len: 13
d_gene: -
abundance: -
CDR3aa: CASSYGYTGYLFF
CDR3nt: TGTGCCAGCAGTTACGGATACACAGGTTATTTGTTCTTC

v_gene: TRBV6-2/TRBV6-3
j_gene: TRBJ1-2
len: 13
d_gene: -
abundance: -
CDR3aa: CASSYFGARGYTF
CDR3nt: TGTGCCAGCAGTTACTTCGGGGCGCGTGGCTACACCTTC

v_gene: TRBV7-6
j_gene: TRBJ2-3
len: 16
d_gene: -
abundance: -
CDR3aa: CASSQEASEGTDTQYF
CDR3nt: TGTGCCAGCAGCCAGGAGGCTAGTGAGGGAACAGATACGCAGTATTTT

v_gene: TRBV7-2
j_gene: TRBJ1-2
len: 13
d_gene: -
abundance: -
CDR3aa: CASSVTWDYGYTF
CDR3nt: TGTGCCAGCAGCGTGACCTGGGACTATGGCTACACCTTC

v_gene: TRBV6-6
j_gene: TRBJ1-5
len: 13
d_gene: -
abundance: -
CDR3aa: CASSYSSRQPQHF
CDR3nt: TGTGCCAGCAGTTACTCGTCCCGGCAGCCCCAGCATTTT

v_gene: TRBV29-1
j_gene: TRBJ2-7
len: 15
d_gene: -
abundance: few
CDR3aa: CSVEDRGKANSEQYF
CDR3nt: TGCAGCGTTGAAGATCGGGGAAAAGCGAACAGCGAGCAGTACTTC

v_gene: TRBV25-1
j_gene: TRBJ2-5
len: 17
d_gene: TRBD2
abundance: -
CDR3aa: CASSEYNPSGSGKTQYF
CDR3nt: TGTGCCAGCAGTGAATATAACCCCAGCGGGAGTGGAAAGACCCAGTACTTC

v_gene: TRBV27
j_gene: TRBJ2-2
len: 17
d_gene: TRBD1
abundance: -
CDR3aa: CASSSPRTGGYHRELFF
CDR3nt: TGTGCCAGCAGTTCGCCACGGACAGGGGGATACCACCGGGAGCTGTTTTTT

v_gene: TRBV14
j_gene: TRBJ2-5
len: 15
d_gene: -
abundance: few
CDR3aa: CASSQIPGELETQYF
CDR3nt: TGTGCCAGCAGCCAAATACCGGGGGAATTAGAGACCCAGTACTTC

v_gene: TRBV20-1
j_gene: TRBJ2-5
len: 17
d_gene: -
abundance: few
CDR3aa: CSARDLGGGWMEETQYF
CDR3nt: TGCAGTGCTAGAGATTTGGGTGGGGGATGGATGGAAGAGACCCAGTACTTC

v_gene: TRBV29-1
j_gene: TRBJ1-1
len: 15
d_gene: -
abundance: once
CDR3aa: CSVEGGADLNTEAFF
CDR3nt: TGCAGCGTTGAAGGGGGGGCCGACCTGAACACTGAAGCTTTCTTT

v_gene: TRBV3-1
j_gene: TRBJ2-7
len: 16
d_gene: TRBD1
abundance: -
CDR3aa: CASSQPRTGGLDEQYF
CDR3nt: TGTGCCAGCAGCCAACCGAGGACAGGGGGGCTTGACGAGCAGTACTTC

v_gene: TRBV28
j_gene: TRBJ2-3
len: 17
d_gene: -
abundance: -
CDR3aa: CASSLRRPGTSTDTQYF
CDR3nt: TGTGCCAGCAGTCTCAGGCGCCCGGGCACTAGCACAGATACGCAGTATTTT

v_gene: TRBV20-1
j_gene: TRBJ1-2
len: 18
d_gene: -
abundance: -
CDR3aa: CSARDLRRADKDNYGYTF
CDR3nt: TGCAGTGCTAGAGATCTGAGACGGGCCGATAAAGATAACTATGGCTACACCTTC

v_gene: TRBV20-1
j_gene: TRBJ2-7
len: 15
d_gene: TRBD1
abundance: once
CDR3aa: CSARAGFGTGSEQYF
CDR3nt: TGCAGTGCTAGAGCGGGATTCGGGACAGGGAGCGAGCAGTACTTC

v_gene: TRBV20-1
j_gene: TRBJ2-7
len: 15
d_gene: TRBD2
abundance: -
CDR3aa: CSAIGLAGESYEQYF
CDR3nt: TGCAGTGCTATCGGACTAGCGGGAGAATCCTACGAGCAGTACTTC

v_gene: TRBV4-1
j_gene: TRBJ2-5
len: 17
d_gene: TRBD2
abundance: once
CDR3aa: CASSQSQTSGRGETQYF
CDR3nt: TGCGCCAGCAGCCAATCCCAGACTAGCGGGAGAGGGGAGACCCAGTACTTC

v_gene: TRBV27
j_gene: TRBJ1-6
len: 14
d_gene: -
abundance: few
CDR3aa: CASSHGHSGSPLHF
CDR3nt: TGTGCCAGCAGTCATGGCCATTCAGGATCACCCCTCCACTTT

v_gene: TRBV14
j_gene: TRBJ2-7
len: 21
d_gene: TRBD1
abundance: -
CDR3aa: CASSPLRPGQGRRVTYYEQYF
CDR3nt: TGTGCCAGCAGTCCCCTTCGTCCTGGACAGGGTAGGAGGGTAACTTACTACGAGCAGTACTTC

v_gene: TRBV12-3/TRBV12-4
j_gene: TRBJ2-1
len: 17
d_gene: -
abundance: few
CDR3aa: CASAGALVTSEYNEQFF
CDR3nt: TGTGCCAGCGCGGGGGCCCTCGTTACTAGCGAGTACAATGAGCAGTTCTTC

v_gene: TRBV27
j_gene: TRBJ1-5
len: 16
d_gene: -
abundance: -
CDR3aa: CASSLSGGLGNQPQHF
CDR3nt: TGTGCCAGCAGTTTATCCGGGGGCCTGGGCAATCAGCCCCAGCATTTT

v_gene: TRBV6-5
j_gene: TRBJ2-7
len: 14
d_gene: -
abundance: -
CDR3aa: CASSYGYGSNEQYF
CDR3nt: TGTGCCAGCAGCTACGGTTACGGCTCCAACGAGCAGTACTTC

v_gene: TRBV7-9
j_gene: TRBJ1-2
len: 17
d_gene: -
abundance: -
CDR3aa: CASSLGHRTPEGYGYTF
CDR3nt: TGTGCCAGCAGCTTGGGACACAGGACCCCAGAGGGGTATGGCTACACCTTC

v_gene: TRBV10-3
j_gene: TRBJ1-2
len: 14
d_gene: TRBD1
abundance: -
CDR3aa: CAIAGQGESYGYTF
CDR3nt: TGTGCCATCGCTGGACAGGGTGAAAGCTATGGCTACACCTTC

v_gene: TRBV20-1
j_gene: TRBJ1-2
len: 14
d_gene: -
abundance: -
CDR3aa: CSAGDTGGIYGYTF
CDR3nt: TGCAGTGCTGGAGATACCGGCGGCATATATGGCTACACCTTC